The present TCR beta chain was sequenced within a study of blood T cell repertoires in COVID-19. Study-level background: Italy, Spain and the United States were the sources of the convalescent and acute COVID-19 samples. The analysed material was cDNA or gDNA that came from T cells, B-cell-depleted T cells, or PBMCs.

This clone was counted a single time. The CDR3 sequence is 15 residues long. The V and J ends lost 2 bases and 0 bases respectively, with 8 bases between them. Looked up from germline, CDR1 is LGHDT and CDR2 is YNNKEL (reference sequence). In the original processing: Reference gene primers were amplified, and this amplification served to estimate nucleated cell counts. Sequencing was performed with immunoSEQ multiplex PCR; in TCRdb, only in-frame clones are kept and a portion is missing. The DNA gave D and trimming, while V, J and clone size come from that table. The sample holds about 150,000 clones, approximately 83% seen once.

The origin of this receptor is a woman aged 55-75 years with acute or convalescent COVID-19. The sample comprised peripheral blood. The chain joins TRBV3-1 (or the pseudogene TRBV3-2) to TRBJ2-4; TRBD1 is a possible D gene (5 bases). The CDR3 loop is CASSQRREAKNIQYF. CDR3 in DNA: TGTGCCAGCAGCCAACGCAGGGAAGCCAAAAACATTCAGTACTTC.